This TCR beta chain was observed in a study of T cells after yellow fever vaccination (dated by TCRdb to about 2019). As for the study more broadly: The SMART-Seq v4 Ultra Low Input RNA kit was used to prepare libraries from fractions with low cell numbers. To follow T-cell clones before and after primary and booster YFV17D yellow fever vaccination, bulk TCR alpha and beta repertoires were sequenced over time. Two healthy male donors, one aged 18 to 30 and one aged 30 to 39 years, were included in the cohort. Bulk PBMC replicates and cell subsets were isolated from blood drawn at multiple timepoints before and after both primary and secondary immunization. Paper-wide results and their limitations: A small share of clonotypes was detected in both CD4 and CD8 compartments, with the overlap likely arising from convergent recombination. Computational filtering was required because FACS-sorted repertoires could contain abundant contaminating clonotypes from the bulk population. Because only a couple of donors were included in the study, the extent to which the findings can be generalized is limited. The secondary T-cell response was weaker than the primary response but faster, peaking on day 5 instead of day 15. After the booster, most clones that had expanded after primary vaccination were detected again (almost 97% of CD4 and around 88% of CD8), suggesting broad maintenance of memory.

With regard to this clonotype: Its antigen remains unidentified. The record has no base qualities; no much larger clone is one base away.

Based on the germline V gene, the CDR1 and CDR2 sequences are MDHEN and SYDVKM. V is pruned by 5 bases and J by 0 bases, leaving 5 bases of the junction without a gene match. The CDR3 starts with the cysteine, ends with the phenylalanine, and has 16 residues. The only DNA kept is the CDR3, 48 bases in frame from the first base. Interpreted using the paper, the treatment or condition label stands for: live attenuated yellow fever vaccine strain. A standard Ficoll-Paque protocol was used to isolate PBMCs from peripheral blood. Dynabeads CD4 and CD8 positive selection kits were used to isolate the CD4 and CD8 T-cell fractions. TriZol was used to extract RNA from bulk PBMCs, from CD4 and CD8 fractions, and from dextramer-positive and dextramer-negative fractions. Sequencing relied on an Illumina NovaSeq 6000. TCR cDNA was synthesized by 5'RACE template switching, through which a universal primer site and unique molecular identifiers were introduced. Priming for cDNA synthesis came from both the TCR alpha and TCR beta constant segments. Two PCR steps were used to amplify libraries, with sample barcodes and sequencing adapters being added in the second step. Sequencing of the libraries was done on either Illumina HiSeq 2500 (2x100 bp) or NovaSeq (2x150 bp). From the authors' description of their analysis: MIGEC handled demultiplexing of reads and collapsing into UMI consensus sequences, while MiXCR performed V(D)J alignment. Vaccine-responding clonotypes were defined with edgeR using replicate PBMC samples, requiring FDR below 0.01 and a log2 fold change above 5 up to day 15. Each bulk clonotype received a CD4 or CD8 identity based on whether the sequenced CD4 or CD8 repertoire contained that clonotype at higher abundance. The public sequencing data were trimmed at Q25 with fastp and processed into clonotypes with MiXCR by TCRdb, which kept only in-frame beta chains. Each CDR3 protein gets just one entry, which takes the most common genes and DNA from the rows behind it. These V and J calls derive from TCRdb rather than the authors' analysis. Counted in this sample were under 400,000 distinct CDR3 sequences; under 15% of them appeared once. About 3% of the sample rests with the top ten.

This material consisted of CD4+ T cells sorted from PBMCs, taken 15 days after the yellow fever booster vaccination. The sequence was obtained from a man younger than 35 who received the YFV17D yellow fever vaccine. Recombination connected TRBV28 to TRBJ2-3, and 10 bases in between align with TRBD1. Here the CDR3 is given as CASSLSGQGSTDTQYF. In nucleotides, the sequence is TGTGCCAGCAGTCTGTCGGGACAGGGGAGCACAGATACGCAGTATTTT.